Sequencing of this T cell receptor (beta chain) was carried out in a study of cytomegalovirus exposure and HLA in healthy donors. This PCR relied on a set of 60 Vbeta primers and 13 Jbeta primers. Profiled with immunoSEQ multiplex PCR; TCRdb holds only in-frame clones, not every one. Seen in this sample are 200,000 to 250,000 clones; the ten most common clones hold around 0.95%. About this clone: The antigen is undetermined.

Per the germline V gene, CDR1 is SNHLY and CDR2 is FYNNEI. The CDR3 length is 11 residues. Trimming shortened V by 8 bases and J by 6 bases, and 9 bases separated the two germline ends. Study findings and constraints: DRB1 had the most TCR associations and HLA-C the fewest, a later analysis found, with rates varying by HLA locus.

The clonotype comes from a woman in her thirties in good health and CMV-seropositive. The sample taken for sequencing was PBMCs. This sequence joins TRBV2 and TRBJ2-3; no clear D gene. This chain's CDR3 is CASSIRDTQYF. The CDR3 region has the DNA TGTGCCAGCTCGATCCGGGATACGCAGTATTTT.